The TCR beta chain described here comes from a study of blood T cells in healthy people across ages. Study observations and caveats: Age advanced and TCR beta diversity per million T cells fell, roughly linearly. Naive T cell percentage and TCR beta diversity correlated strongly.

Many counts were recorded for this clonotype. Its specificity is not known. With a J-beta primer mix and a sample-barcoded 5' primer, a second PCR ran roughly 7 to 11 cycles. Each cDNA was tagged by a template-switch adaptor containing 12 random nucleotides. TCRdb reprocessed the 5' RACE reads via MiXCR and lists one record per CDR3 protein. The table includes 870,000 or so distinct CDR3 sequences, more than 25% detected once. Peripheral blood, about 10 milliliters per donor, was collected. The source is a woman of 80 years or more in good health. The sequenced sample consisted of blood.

The CDR3 spells CSAGSGGNQETQYF. In nucleotides, the CDR3 is TGCAGTGCTGGAAGCGGGGGGAACCAAGAGACCCAGTACTTC. This chain links TRBV20-1 with TRBJ2-5; 9 nucleotides line up with TRBD2. The CDR3 is 14 amino acids. Germline trimming cut 5 bases from V and 0 bases from J; bases unmatched to any gene: 4. Germline loops: CDR1 DFQATT, CDR2 SNEGSKA (reference sequence).